The present TCR beta chain was sequenced within a study of blood T cells in healthy people across ages (dated by TCRdb to the mid-2010s). Regarding the complete study: In model experiments, roughly one uniquely barcoded TCR beta cDNA molecule per two T cells was captured by template switching. The study analyzed two additional independent replicas of 1 million unique cDNA reads from the same blood draw for two donors, one aged 18 to 30 and one aged 80 or older. The donors were split into four age groups: young (average 16 years), middle-aged (roughly 40), aged (around 67) and long-lived (under 85). To avoid experimental bias, donors of different ages were spread randomly across the sequencing lanes. To track age-related changes in TCR beta repertoire diversity, the study relied on deep sequencing normalized with unique cDNA molecular identifiers.

The receptor library was made with 5' RACE. The run used an Illumina HiSeq 2500. The second PCR ran for roughly 7 to 12 cycles and used a J-beta primer mix along with a sample-barcoded 5' primer. A template-switch 5' adaptor carrying 12 random nucleotides introduced a unique molecular identifier onto each TCR beta cDNA molecule. Each sample yielded at least 2.5 million CDR3-containing paired-end reads. First-strand cDNA synthesis was performed from all RNA using the Mint cDNA synthesis kit, with priming by a TRBC-specific oligonucleotide. Following uracil-DNA glycosylase treatment, all cDNA underwent a first 18-cycle PCR with the universal primers M1SS and BC2_uni_R. Processing in the source paper ran as follows. Normalization of each sample was performed by random selection of 1 million high-quality reads, each carrying a distinct molecular identifier. Instead of being binned into consensus sequences, reads with shared molecular identifiers were discarded. CDR3 identification, clonotype clustering and error correction used MiTCR with a Q25 quality threshold and the strictest error-elimination algorithm. A nonparametric unseen species model with Euler transformation was used to estimate lower-bound total TCR beta diversity. TCRdb took the public reads, trimmed them with fastp at Q25, ran MiXCR for clone calling and kept in-frame beta chains. Entries are consolidated by CDR3 protein sequence, retaining the most common genes and DNA. The V and J calls shown here were made by TCRdb, not taken from the authors' results. The sample includes 450,000 to 700,000 distinct CDR3 sequences, with 27% observed a single time. The top ten hold under 20% of the sample.

The study at large found these results: There was a strong correlation between observed TCR beta diversity and the percentage of naive T cells measured by flow cytometry. Compared with the aged group, the long-lived group had more naive CD4+ T cells, fewer expanded clones and increased TCR diversity, suggesting age selection. Bulk unsorted PBMC profiling prevented conclusive comparison of naive and antigen-experienced compartments. Estimates of total diversity from one million sequenced T cells were regarded as lower bounds and underestimates. Donor CMV infection status was unknown, potentially confounding age-related changes in expanded clonotypes. As age increased, observed TCR beta diversity per million T cells dropped in a roughly linear way, and a significant reduction was already evident by age approximately 40.

This clonotype was detected many times. Its antigen target is currently unknown. No much larger clonotype is one base removed from it; base qualities were not supplied. Systemically healthy Caucasian individuals from Russia, about 38 in total and aged roughly 6 to 100 years, were included as donors. Ten milliliters of peripheral blood were drawn from each donor into EDTA-treated Vacutainer tubes. PBMCs were isolated by Ficoll-Paque density-gradient centrifugation, with at least 6 million obtained per sample. Total RNA was extracted from PBMCs with Trizol reagent, with at least 5.5 micrograms obtained per sample. For every donor, flow cytometry on a PBMC aliquot measured the percentage of naive CD45RAhigh/CD27high T cells. The source material was blood. This sequence originates from a woman between 65 and 79 years old in good health.

The CDR3 region: CASSLTLETQYF. The sequenced DNA is TGTGCCAGCAGCCTGACCTTAGAGACCCAGTACTTC. The V and J segments used are TRBV7-2 and TRBJ2-5; the D gene cannot be resolved reliably. The junction carries 8 bases between V and J, which are trimmed by 5 bases and 4 bases respectively. CDR1 and CDR2, per the germline V gene, are SGHTA and FQGNSA. Spanning cysteine to phenylalanine, the CDR3 consists of 12 amino acids. CDR3 DNA is the only sequence kept; it has 36 bases, read in frame from the first base. This CDR3, with the reference TRBV7-2 and TRBJ2-5 proteins standing in past its ends, gives the full variable domain GAGVSQSPSNKVTEKGKDVELRCDPISGHTALYWYRQSLGQGLEFLIYFQGNSAPDKSGLPSDRFSAERTGGSVSTLTIQRTQQEDSAVYLCASSLTLETQYFGPGTRLLVL.